The next 14 T cell receptor beta chains were all read from a single sample in a study of early T cells in non-severe SARS-CoV-2 infection. TCRdb called the 5' RACE reads again in MiXCR, with one record for every CDR3 protein. Of approximately 83,000 distinct CDR3 sequences in the sample, roughly 13% were seen once. Sequencing input: whole blood. Receptor source: an adult who was a healthcare worker with PCR-confirmed SARS-CoV-2 infection or an uninfected control (not recorded which).

This clonotype has ten or more counts. This chain uses TRBV29-1 with TRBJ2-2; a weak D match, TRBD1 (6 bases). CDR3 size: 15 residues. V was trimmed by 6 bases and J by 7 bases, leaving 21 bases between them. Germline CDR1 SQVTM, CDR2 ANQGSEA. CDR3 nucleotide sequence: TGCAGCGTAGAGTCCGAGCAGGGGTATGGCGGGGAGCTGTTTTTT. Its translation is CSVESEQGYGGELFF.

The V gene is TRBV12-3 or TRBV12-4, the J gene TRBJ2-7, with 9 bases identical to TRBD1. CDR3 size: 15 residues. Unmatched junction bases numbered 7, after V lost 7 bases and J lost 0 bases. The CDR3 DNA reads as TGTGCCAGCACCCTCACGGGACAGGGCTCCTACGAGCAGTACTTC. As protein: CASTLTGQGSYEQYF.

This clonotype was seen only a few times. This chain joins TRBV4-3 and TRBJ2-1; TRBD1 agrees at 12 bases. Germline CDR1 LGHNA, CDR2 YSLEER. The CDR3 has 20 residues. With V trimmed by 0 bases and J by 0 bases, 9 bases remained unmatched. The CDR3 region is CASSQDGTGGAQSSYNEQFF. The CDR3 nucleotides are TGCGCCAGCAGCCAAGATGGGACAGGGGGCGCCCAAAGCTCCTACAATGAGCAGTTCTTC.

The sample holds many counts of this clonotype. V gene TRBV19 combines with J gene TRBJ1-5; D is perhaps TRBD1 (5 bases). The CDR3 is 12 residues long. The germline V gene has CDR1 LNHDA and CDR2 SQIVND (reference sequence). V shed 6 bases and J shed 6 bases, with 9 bases lying between them. CDR3 coding DNA: TGTGCCAGTAGATTAGGGGTTCAGCCCCAGCATTTT. Encoded protein: CASRLGVQPQHF.

The table lists this clonotype with many counts. The chain employs TRBV7-3 and TRBJ2-7; D not certain. The germline V gene encodes CDR1 SGHTA and CDR2 FQGTGA. Deletions cut 2 bases from V and 6 bases from J, with 2 bases between. The CDR3 consists of 10 residues. DNA of the CDR3: TGTGCCAGCAGCTTATGCGAGCAGTACTTC. This codes for CASSLCEQYF.

The genes are TRBV7-9 and TRBJ2-2, with D unresolved. Between the trimmed V and J ends, which lost 5 bases and 7 bases, there was a span of 11 bases. The CDR3 totals 13 residues. The germline gives CDR1 SEHNR, CDR2 FQNEAQ (reference sequence). CDR3 region: CASSVLHIGELFF. CDR3 in DNA: TGTGCCAGCAGCGTTCTACATATCGGGGAGCTGTTTTTT.

The chain combines TRBV10-3 with TRBJ2-1; 11 bases align to TRBD2. The CDR3 loop spans 12 amino acids. J gave up 7 bases and V 8 bases, and 1 base lay outside the gene matches. CDR1 and CDR2 (germline): ENHRY, SYGVKD. CDR3 in DNA: TGTGCCATCCTAGCGGGGGGAAATGAGCAGTTCTTC. Translated: CAILAGGNEQFF.

V and J are TRBV30 and TRBJ2-2; no reliable D call. This CDR3 has 11 amino acids. Trimming cost V 3 bases and J 7 bases, with 6 bases left between them. Germline CDR1 reads GTSNPN; CDR2 reads SVGIG (reference sequence). CDR3 sequence: CAWRIYGELFF. CDR3 DNA: TGTGCCTGGAGGATCTACGGGGAGCTGTTTTTT.

This clonotype came up many times. This chain uses TRBV27 with TRBJ1-5, with D possibly matching TRBD1 (5 bases). V shed 6 bases and J shed 4 bases, with 16 bases lying between them. The CDR3 loop spans 15 amino acids. The germline V gene encodes CDR1 MNHEY and CDR2 SMNVEV (reference sequence). The CDR3 region has the DNA TGTGCCAGCAGCCCCCTCCCAGGGTCTAATCAGCCCCAGCATTTT. This codes for CASSPLPGSNQPQHF.

Many counts were recorded for this clonotype. The V and J genes are TRBV5-1 and TRBJ2-2; TRBD2 matches at 8 bases. In germline, CDR1 is SGHRS, CDR2 YFSETQ. CDR3 length: 14 amino acids. V lost 3 bases and J lost 6; bases outside the gene matches: 4. CDR3 in DNA: TGCGCCAGCAGCTCCCCGGGGGGGGCCGGGGAGCTGTTTTTT. Protein sequence: CASSSPGGAGELFF.

The table lists this clonotype with many counts. The rearrangement links TRBV7-8 to TRBJ2-4, with TRBD2 identical over 10 bases. The CDR3 totals 19 residues. Trimming took 5 bases from V and 0 from J; bases not matched to a gene: 13. The germline V gene encodes CDR1 SGHVS and CDR2 FQNEAQ. DNA for the CDR3: TGTGCCAGCAGCGCCCGCCAGCGGGGGGGCGTTCTAGCCAAAAACATTCAGTACTTC. Residues: CASSARQRGGVLAKNIQYF.

This clonotype came up a few times. This chain uses TRBV13 with TRBJ1-3, with D possibly being TRBD1 (6 bases). Trimming removed 4 bases from V and 0 bases from J, with 13 bases in between. This CDR3 comprises 16 residues. Germline values: CDR1 PRHDT, CDR2 FYEKMQ (reference sequence). The CDR3 DNA sequence: TGTGCCAGCAGCTCGGACAGAGCTCTCTCTGGAAACACCATATATTTT. Protein: CASSSDRALSGNTIYF.

This chain connects TRBV5-4 to TRBJ2-3, with TRBD1 matching over 10 bases. V lost 9 bases and J lost 0; bases outside the gene matches: 13. The germline CDR1 and CDR2 sequences are SGHNT and YYREEE (reference sequence). This CDR3 is built from 17 residues. CDR3: CATTPSRDRGSTDTQYF. CDR3 nucleotide sequence: TGTGCCACCACTCCCTCCCGGGACAGGGGAAGCACAGATACGCAGTATTTT.

V and J are TRBV3-1 and TRBJ1-5, with TRBD1 matching over 9 bases. With V trimmed by 4 bases and J by 2 bases, 9 bases remained unmatched. CDR1 and CDR2 from the germline V gene are LGHDT and YNNKEL (reference sequence). There are 17 residues in the CDR3. CDR3 sequence: CASSPHRTGVGNQPQHF. The CDR3 coding sequence is TGTGCCAGCAGCCCCCATAGGACAGGGGTTGGCAATCAGCCCCAGCATTTT.